The sample holds one count of the clone carrying this TCR beta chain. Regarding time point: blood from clinic visit 5 months post-surgery; TSC patient then seizure free. Sequencing was limited to surgery cases with top T cell transcript signatures in brain tissue. Before surgery, patients took at least one anti-epileptic drug. The data stem from a study of brain T cells in children with intractable seizures. Sequencing was performed with immunoSEQ multiplex PCR; in TCRdb, only in-frame clones are kept and a portion is missing. The sample yields about 340,000 clones, about 93% seen once. CDR3 length: 19 amino acids. Germline CDR1 and CDR2: MDHEN and SYDVKM. V gave up 2 bases and J gave up 4 bases; unmatched junction bases: 16.

Source: peripheral blood, taken approximately 5 months after surgery. This chain joins TRBV28 and TRBJ2-7, with 11 nucleotides matching TRBD2. The receptor was derived from a boy younger than two with tuberous sclerosis and intractable seizures. The CDR3 DNA follows: TGTGCCAGCAGTTTACCCCGAACTAGCGGGGGAAACGTCATTTACGAGCAGTACTTC. Its protein product is CASSLPRTSGGNVIYEQYF.